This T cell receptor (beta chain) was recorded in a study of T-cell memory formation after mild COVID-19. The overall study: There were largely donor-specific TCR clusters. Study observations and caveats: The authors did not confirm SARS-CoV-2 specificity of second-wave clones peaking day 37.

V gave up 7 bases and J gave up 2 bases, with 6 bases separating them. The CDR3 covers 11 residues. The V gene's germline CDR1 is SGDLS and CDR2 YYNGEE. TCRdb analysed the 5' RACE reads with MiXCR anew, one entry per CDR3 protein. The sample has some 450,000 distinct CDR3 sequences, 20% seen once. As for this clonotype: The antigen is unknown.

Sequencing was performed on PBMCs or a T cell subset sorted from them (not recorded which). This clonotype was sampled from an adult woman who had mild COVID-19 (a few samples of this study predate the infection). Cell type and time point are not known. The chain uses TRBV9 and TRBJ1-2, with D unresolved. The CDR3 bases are TGTGCCAGCCTTGGGAACTATGGCTACACCTTC. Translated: CASLGNYGYTF.